The clone carrying this TCR beta chain was counted between two and nine times. The antigen is unknown. The entry originates in a study of beta chain features in type 1 diabetes. General study results and limits: All four CD4+ subsets of Type 1 diabetes patients contained TCRB CDR3s that were moderately but significantly shorter.

Expressed TCRB transcripts were sequenced after all isolated RNA was converted to cDNA. Sequencing used immunoSEQ multiplex PCR; TCRdb keeps in-frame clones, though not all of them. The sample carries some 240,000 clones, roughly 17% recorded once. Trimming removed 5 bases from V and 0 bases from J; junction bases left unmatched: 8. The CDR3 sequence is 17 residues long. Germline V lookup: CDR1 MDHEN, CDR2 SYDVKM. The clonotype originates from a man aged 30-40 years with type 1 diabetes. This chain joins TRBV28 and TRBJ1-5; 9 positions match TRBD1. The sample comprised naive CD4+ T cells from blood. The CDR3 DNA sequence: TGTGCCAGCAGTCCGGACAGGGGCCTCAGTAGCAATCAGCCCCAGCATTTT. Its translation is CASSPDRGLSSNQPQHF.